This TCR beta chain was documented in a study of OX40 agonist ivuxolimab in advanced cancers. Assay used: immunoSEQ multiplex PCR; TCRdb lists only in-frame clones, some missing. The sample has 30,000 to 40,000 clones, around nine tenths seen once; the top ten hold 0.5% to 0.6%. The germline V and J ends were trimmed by 3 bases and 5 bases, with 11 bases remaining between them. This CDR3 contains 14 residues. Germline values: CDR1 SNHLY, CDR2 FYNNEI. J is TRBJ1-5 and V is TRBV2; D uncertain. Sequencing was performed on CD4+ or CD8+ T cells sorted from blood, taken in a trial of the OX40 agonist ivuxolimab. The receptor's source is an adult with an advanced solid tumor such as melanoma, head and neck, liver or kidney cancer. The CDR3 region is CASSDIRVDQPQHF. CDR3 DNA: TGTGCCAGCAGTGACATTCGGGTGGATCAGCCCCAGCATTTT.